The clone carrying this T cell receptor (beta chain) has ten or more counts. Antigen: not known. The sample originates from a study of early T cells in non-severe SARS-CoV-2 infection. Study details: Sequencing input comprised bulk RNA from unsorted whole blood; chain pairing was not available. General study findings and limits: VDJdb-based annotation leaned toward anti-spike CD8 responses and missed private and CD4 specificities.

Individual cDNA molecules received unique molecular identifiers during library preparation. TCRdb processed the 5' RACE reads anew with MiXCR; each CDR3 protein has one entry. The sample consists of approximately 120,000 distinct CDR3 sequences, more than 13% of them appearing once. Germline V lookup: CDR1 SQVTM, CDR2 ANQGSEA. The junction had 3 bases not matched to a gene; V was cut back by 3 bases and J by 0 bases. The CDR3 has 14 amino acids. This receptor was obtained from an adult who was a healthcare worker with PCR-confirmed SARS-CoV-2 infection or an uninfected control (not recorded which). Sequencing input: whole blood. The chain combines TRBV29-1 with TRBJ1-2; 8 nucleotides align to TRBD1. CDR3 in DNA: TGCAGCGTTGATCGGGACAGGTCTAACTATGGCTACACCTTC. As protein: CSVDRDRSNYGYTF.